The 30 T cell receptor beta chains reported below all come from one sample, sequenced in a study of identical twins. Each CDR3 protein gets one entry after TCRdb re-called the 5' RACE reads with MiXCR. The sample has about 690,000 distinct CDR3 sequences, 21% seen once. This sample was also put to use in a study of T cells expressing NK-cell markers.

Input material: PBMCs. These receptors originate from a woman aged 18-35 years in good health.

The V gene is TRBV4-2, the J gene TRBJ2-1; no definite D call. V lost 1 base and J lost 1, with 11 bases in between. CDR3 length equals 16 residues. Germline V gene lookup returns CDR1 LGHNA and CDR2 YNFKEQ. This CDR3 is CASSQVAQVSYNEQFF. The CDR3 region has the DNA TGTGCCAGCAGCCAAGTAGCCCAGGTGTCCTACAATGAGCAGTTCTTC.

This clonotype showed up many times. CDR3 residues: CASLTGTTDNEQFF. As DNA, the CDR3 is TGTGCCAGCCTGACCGGGACAACCGACAATGAGCAGTTCTTC. This chain joins TRBV6-1 and TRBJ2-1, with a tentative D call TRBD1 (6 bases). The germline V gene has CDR1 MNHNS and CDR2 SASEGT. Trimming took off 8 bases at V and 5 bases at J, with 16 bases between the two ends. There are 14 residues in the CDR3.

This clonotype was observed many times. The V call is TRBV20-1, the J call TRBJ1-2; 8 positions match TRBD1. Germline lookup yields CDR1 DFQATT and CDR2 SNEGSKA (reference sequence). V was clipped by 6 bases and J by 6 bases; unmatched bases: 12. The CDR3 is made up of 14 amino acids. CDR3: CSALRTGKTDGYTF. CDR3 nucleotides: TGCAGTGCCCTAAGGACAGGGAAGACCGATGGCTACACCTTC.

The V and J genes are TRBV7-9 and TRBJ1-4; the D is unclear. The germline gives CDR1 SEHNR, CDR2 FQNEAQ (reference sequence). CDR3 length: 13 amino acids. V lost 4 bases and J lost 8, with 11 bases in between. This CDR3 reads CASSSRSGEKLFF. CDR3 DNA sequence: TGTGCCAGCAGCTCCCGGTCGGGGGAAAAACTGTTTTTT.

The chain employs TRBV12-3 or TRBV12-4 and TRBJ1-5; D might be TRBD1 (5 bases). With 6 bases removed from V and 4 bases from J, the gap between germline ends came to 16 bases. This CDR3 is built from 15 residues. The CDR3 bases are TGTGCCAGCAGCCCTGCGGGACGGATGAATCAGCCCCAGCATTTT. This translates into CASSPAGRMNQPQHF.

This chain connects TRBV5-1 to TRBJ2-7, with 11 bases aligning to TRBD2. Looked up from germline, CDR1 is SGHRS and CDR2 is YFSETQ. V shed 0 bases, J shed 3 bases, and the junction held 11 bases outside the gene matches. The CDR3 length is 18 residues. The CDR3, as DNA: TGCGCCAGCAGCTTGGGGGTTAGCGGGAGGGCCTACATCTACGAGCAGTACTTC. Protein sequence: CASSLGVSGRAYIYEQYF.

The rearrangement uses TRBV7-2 and TRBJ1-2; no clear D gene. CDR1 is SGHTA, CDR2 FQGNSA, per germline. Trimming stripped 5 bases from V and 0 bases from J, with 10 bases between. The CDR3 contains 14 residues. CDR3 nucleotides: TGTGCCAGCAGCCCCAGCTGGGCTAACTATGGCTACACCTTC. It is translated as CASSPSWANYGYTF.

This clonotype appeared a few times. Here the CDR3 reads CAGRTLHAEAFF. In DNA form, the CDR3 reads TGTGCCGGACGGACTTTACACGCTGAAGCTTTCTTT. The chain links TRBV6-1 to TRBJ1-1; D is unclear. Trimming pared 11 bases from V and 6 bases from J, leaving 16 bases between. This CDR3 spans 12 amino acids. Per the germline V gene, CDR1 is MNHNS and CDR2 is SASEGT.

The chain links TRBV20-1 to TRBJ2-7; the D is unclear. The V gene's germline CDR1 is DFQATT and CDR2 SNEGSKA (reference sequence). The CDR3 extends over 16 amino acids. Trimming pared 1 base from V and 0 bases from J, leaving 16 bases between. The CDR3 DNA reads as TGCAGTGCTAGAGTACCGGAACTTTCTATCTCCTACGAGCAGTACTTC. Encoded protein: CSARVPELSISYEQYF.

This clonotype was recorded at least ten times. The genes are TRBV9 and TRBJ2-3; D may be TRBD1 or TRBD2 (5 bases each). This CDR3 has 15 residues. Germline CDR1 is SGDLS and CDR2 is YYNGEE. The V end lost 2 bases, the J end lost 0 bases, and 10 bases lay between the germline ends. The CDR3 DNA is TGTGCCAGCAGCGTCACCGGGGCTAGCACAGATACGCAGTATTTT. Translation gives CASSVTGASTDTQYF.

This sequence joins TRBV6-5 and TRBJ2-3; 9 bases line up with TRBD2. Trimming at V came to 0 bases and at J to 3 bases, leaving 7 bases not matched to a gene. Germline V gene sequence: CDR1 MNHEY, CDR2 SVGAGI. The length of the CDR3 is 17 residues. The CDR3 nucleotides are TGTGCCAGCAGTTACTCCCCGGCTAGCGGGACGACAGATACGCAGTATTTT. Protein product: CASSYSPASGTTDTQYF.

This sequence joins TRBV24-1 and TRBJ1-2, with unresolved D. The CDR3 spans 11 residues. Germline V gives CDR1 KGHDR, CDR2 SFDVKD. V lost 9 bases, J lost 9 bases, and 13 bases lay in between. The CDR3 loop reads CATEDGGRYTF. The CDR3 DNA follows: TGTGCCACCGAGGACGGAGGGCGCTACACCTTC.

This clonotype was recorded many times. This rearrangement joins TRBV7-2 to TRBJ2-1; D is unresolved. Trimming stripped 3 bases from V and 6 bases from J, with 15 bases between. Germline V CDR1 and CDR2: SGHTA, FQGNSA. This CDR3 is built from 15 residues. The CDR3 loop reads CASSLGFGPLNEQFF. The CDR3 DNA is TGTGCCAGCAGCTTGGGATTCGGCCCCCTCAATGAGCAGTTCTTC.

This clonotype showed up just once. This chain connects TRBV11-2 to TRBJ2-5, with TRBD2 matching 13 bases. This CDR3 has 18 amino acids. From germline, CDR1 is SGHAT and CDR2 FQNNGV. The V and J ends lost 3 bases and 3 bases, in that order; junction bases with no gene match: 10. The CDR3 is CASSFPPGTSGIKETQYF. In nucleotides, the CDR3 is TGTGCCAGCAGCTTCCCTCCGGGGACTAGCGGGATAAAAGAGACCCAGTACTTC. Filled out from reference TRBV11-2 and TRBJ2-5, the complete variable domain reads EAGVAQSPRYKIIEKRQSVAFWCNPISGHATLYWYQQILGQGPKLLIQFQNNGVVDDSQLPKDRFSAERLKGVDSTLKIQPAKLEDSAVYLCASSFPPGTSGIKETQYFGPGTRLLVL.

A few counts support this clonotype. This sequence joins TRBV6-1 and TRBJ2-7, with 7 bases fitting TRBD1. CDR3 length equals 15 residues. Germline values: CDR1 MNHNS, CDR2 SASEGT. The J segment lost 1 base and the V segment lost 6 bases, leaving 9 bases of the junction unmatched. CDR3 region: CASRATGFLSYEQYF. The DNA of the CDR3 is TGTGCCAGCAGGGCGACAGGGTTTTTGTCCTACGAGCAGTACTTC.

This rearrangement joins TRBV7-2 to TRBJ2-3; D might be TRBD2 (5 bases). V was pared by 0 bases and J by 5 bases, with 15 bases between. The CDR3 has 16 amino acids. Germline CDR1 is SGHTA and CDR2 is FQGNSA. DNA for the CDR3: TGTGCCAGCAGCTTAGCGCTGGCTAGCCTCGGAGATACGCAGTATTTT. Translation gives CASSLALASLGDTQYF.

Ten or more counts support this clonotype. The chain has TRBV12-5 and TRBJ2-7, with a possible D match to TRBD1 (5 bases). The CDR3 covers 15 residues. Germline lookup yields CDR1 LGHNT and CDR2 FRNRAP. The V end was cut by 3 bases, the J end by 6 bases, with 18 bases between. CDR3 in amino acids: CASGLLQGGPGEQYF. The CDR3 nucleotides read TGTGCTAGTGGTTTATTGCAGGGTGGTCCTGGCGAGCAGTACTTC.

Many counts were recorded for this clonotype. The V gene is TRBV29-1, the J gene TRBJ1-1; no definite D call. The germline CDR1 and CDR2 sequences are SQVTM and ANQGSEA. Trimming shortened V by 5 bases and J by 1 base, and 5 bases separated the two germline ends. The CDR3 runs 11 residues. The CDR3 nucleotides are TGCAGCGTTTCACAGAACACTGAAGCTTTCTTT. Protein: CSVSQNTEAFF.

This clonotype appeared many times. The chain has TRBV12-3 or TRBV12-4 and TRBJ1-2; a weak D match, TRBD1 (5 bases). Trimming stripped 2 bases from V and 4 bases from J, with 8 bases between. CDR3 length: 13 amino acids. The CDR3 spells CASSLQGLYGYTF. The CDR3 DNA follows: TGTGCCAGCAGTTTACAGGGCCTCTATGGCTACACCTTC.

This clonotype was found a few times. The V gene is TRBV2, the J gene TRBJ2-2, with D maybe TRBD2 (6 bases). V lost 6 bases and J lost 6, with 14 bases in between. Per the germline V gene, CDR1 is SNHLY and CDR2 is FYNNEI. The CDR3 covers 14 residues. The CDR3 bases are TGTGCCAGCAGCTCTTATAGCGGAGCCGGGGAGCTGTTTTTT. It is translated as CASSSYSGAGELFF.

V gene TRBV12-5 combines with J gene TRBJ1-4; D not resolved. V was trimmed by 3 bases and J by 0 bases, leaving 11 bases between them. The CDR3 sequence is 16 residues long. The germline V gene encodes CDR1 LGHNT and CDR2 FRNRAP. CDR3 nucleotides: TGTGCTAGTGGTTTTGGTTTAGCGGCAACTAATGAAAAACTGTTTTTT. Amino acid sequence: CASGFGLAATNEKLFF.

This clonotype was seen ten or more times. The V and J genes are TRBV29-1 and TRBJ1-2; 8 bases match TRBD1. Germline trimming cut 4 bases from V and 4 bases from J; bases unmatched to any gene: 2. The CDR3 extends over 12 amino acids. Germline values: CDR1 SQVTM, CDR2 ANQGSEA. Here the CDR3 DNA reads TGCAGCGTTGGAGGACAGGGCTATGGCTACACCTTC. Translated: CSVGGQGYGYTF. The full variable domain, its missing parts supplied by reference TRBV29-1 and TRBJ1-2, is SAVISQKPSRDICQRGTSLTIQCQVDSQVTMMFWYRQQPGQSLTLIATANQGSEATYESGFVIDKFPISRPNLTFSTLTVSNMSPEDSSIYLCSVGGQGYGYTFGSGTRLTVV.

This clonotype was counted many times. The genes are TRBV9 and TRBJ2-1, with 14 bases identical to TRBD2. The ends lost 0 bases at V and 5 bases at J; junction bases unmatched: 7. Germline CDR1 SGDLS, CDR2 YYNGEE. The CDR3 is made up of 18 amino acids. For the CDR3, the DNA is TGTGCCAGCAGCGTAGTCGGGGGACTAGCGGGAGCCCACAATGAGCAGTTCTTC. The encoded protein is CASSVVGGLAGAHNEQFF.

For the CDR3, the DNA is TGCAGTGCCAAGCTGCACTCCTACGAGCAGTACTTC. It yields the protein CSAKLHSYEQYF. The chain carries TRBV20-1 and TRBJ2-7; unclear D gene. The CDR3 contains 12 residues. V lost 6 bases and J 0 bases, leaving 9 bases between the germline ends. Germline V lookup: CDR1 DFQATT, CDR2 SNEGSKA (reference sequence).

CDR3 residues: CSATWVSGGQETQYF. CDR3 nucleotides: TGCAGTGCAACGTGGGTTAGCGGGGGCCAAGAGACCCAGTACTTC. The genes are TRBV20-1 and TRBJ2-5; 9 positions match TRBD2. The germline gives CDR1 DFQATT, CDR2 SNEGSKA (reference sequence). The CDR3 length is 15 residues. The J segment lost 1 base and the V segment lost 6 bases, leaving 9 bases of the junction unmatched.

The chain couples TRBV20-1 to TRBJ2-1; D call uncertain. Germline CDR1 DFQATT, CDR2 SNEGSKA (reference sequence). The CDR3 covers 13 residues. V was shortened by 1 base and J by 7 bases, with 11 bases between the two germline ends. The CDR3 DNA sequence: TGCAGTGCTAGAGGGCTCGTAACGAATGAGCAGTTCTTC. It yields the protein CSARGLVTNEQFF.

In its sample, this clonotype was seen a few times. The genes are TRBV6-5 and TRBJ1-4, with D possibly being TRBD1 (6 bases). The CDR3 contains 15 residues. With 4 bases removed from V and 2 bases from J, the gap between germline ends came to 11 bases. Germline loops: CDR1 MNHEY, CDR2 SVGAGI. The CDR3 bases are TGTGCCAGCAGTTTCCAGGGGACGACTAATGAAAAACTGTTTTTT. It is translated as CASSFQGTTNEKLFF.

V usage is TRBV20-1 and J usage is TRBJ2-7; TRBD2 agrees at 9 bases. The CDR3 has 14 residues. V shed 3 bases, J shed 4 bases, and the junction held 7 bases outside the gene matches. The germline V gene encodes CDR1 DFQATT and CDR2 SNEGSKA (reference sequence). In DNA, the CDR3 is TGCAGTGCTAGTTCCGGACTAGCGCCGTACGAGCAGTACTTC. This codes for CSASSGLAPYEQYF.

V and J are TRBV5-1 and TRBJ2-1; D gene uncertain. CDR3 length: 15 amino acids. The V gene lost 4 bases and the J gene lost 2 bases, with 13 bases spanning the gap. Germline V gene data show CDR1 as SGHRS and CDR2 as YFSETQ. DNA for the CDR3: TGCGCCAGCAGCACACTTCTAGGAACCTACAATGAGCAGTTCTTC. Its protein product is CASSTLLGTYNEQFF.

This clonotype was counted only a few times. The chain carries TRBV6-1 and TRBJ1-1, with D perhaps TRBD1 (6 bases). The CDR3 covers 16 residues. CDR1 MNHNS and CDR2 SASEGT come from the germline V gene. Trimming cost V 6 bases and J 0 bases, with 17 bases left between them. The CDR3 nucleotides read TGTGCCAGCAGCTCCGGACAGAAAATAATGAACACTGAAGCTTTCTTT. Protein product: CASSSGQKIMNTEAFF.